Listed below are T cell receptor beta chains from one sample, sequenced in a study of blood T cells in healthy people across ages. TCRdb processed the 5' RACE reads anew with MiXCR; each CDR3 protein has one entry. The sample yields about 560,000 distinct CDR3 sequences, over 25% seen once. These data were also filed under a second study, of T cells of mothers and their children.

Sequenced material: blood. Source of these receptors: a boy aged 2 to 10 in good health. The CDR3 runs from the conserved cysteine through the conserved F or W. Fields, in order: CDR3 protein, CDR3 DNA, V gene, clone size, J gene, D gene. The D gene is left open where the match is weak. Clone sizes are given selectively: once, few, many, or a class where the clone is expanded.

CSARESRRETQYF	TGCAGTGCTAGAGAGTCTCGGCGGGAGACCCAGTACTTC	TRBV20-1	NA	TRBJ2-5	NA
CASTPGRSNSPLHF	TGTGCCAGCACCCCGGGAAGGTCGAATTCACCCCTCCACTTT	TRBV12-3/TRBV12-4	few	TRBJ1-6	NA
CSVELGQGKLFF	TGCAGCGTTGAATTGGGGCAGGGAAAACTGTTTTTT	TRBV29-1	few	TRBJ1-4	NA
CASGTSTDTQYF	TGTGCCAGCGGAACTAGCACAGATACGCAGTATTTT	TRBV28	many	TRBJ2-3	NA
CASSFMRTTEAFF	TGTGCCAGCAGCTTCATGAGGACCACTGAAGCTTTCTTT	TRBV7-2	NA	TRBJ1-1	NA
CSARVYTEAFF	TGCAGTGCTAGAGTTTACACTGAAGCTTTCTTT	TRBV20-1	NA	TRBJ1-1	NA
CAISEGMGNTGELFF	TGTGCCATCAGTGAGGGAATGGGGAACACCGGGGAGCTGTTTTTT	TRBV10-3	many	TRBJ2-2	NA
CASSPSRVLGTQYF	TGTGCCAGCAGTCCTTCGAGGGTTCTGGGGACCCAGTACTTC	TRBV27	NA	TRBJ2-5	NA
CAMRTGRYGYTF	TGTGCCATGAGGACAGGGAGGTATGGCTACACCTTC	TRBV10-3	NA	TRBJ1-2	TRBD1
CASSVTGAHNSPLHF	TGTGCCAGCAGCGTAACAGGGGCCCATAATTCACCCCTCCACTTT	TRBV9	few	TRBJ1-6	TRBD1
CASSRGLAGAKGGELFF	TGTGCCAGCAGCCGAGGTCTAGCGGGAGCCAAGGGGGGGGAGCTGTTTTTT	TRBV7-2	NA	TRBJ2-2	TRBD2
CASSLVQGAGNSGNTIYF	TGTGCCAGCAGCTTAGTACAGGGGGCAGGGAACTCTGGAAACACCATATATTTT	TRBV7-2	once	TRBJ1-3	TRBD1
CASSLSSQGIQYF	TGTGCCAGCAGCTTATCGTCCCAGGGGATTCAGTACTTC	TRBV13	few	TRBJ2-4	NA
CASSQEGGLSTDTQYF	TGTGCCAGCAGCCAAGAAGGTGGGCTAAGCACAGATACGCAGTATTTT	TRBV4-2	NA	TRBJ2-3	NA
CASTLDGGYEQYF	TGTGCCAGCACCCTGGACGGGGGCTACGAGCAGTACTTC	TRBV12-3/TRBV12-4	few	TRBJ2-7	NA
CASSYGGGAETEAFF	TGTGCCAGCAGTTATGGGGGGGGCGCGGAGACTGAAGCTTTCTTT	TRBV6-5	NA	TRBJ1-1	NA
CSGKGVDRQDEQFF	TGCAGCGGAAAAGGGGTGGACAGGCAGGATGAGCAGTTCTTC	TRBV29-1	NA	TRBJ2-1	TRBD1
CASSLVGTNYGYTF	TGTGCCAGCAGCTTAGTTGGGACTAACTATGGCTACACCTTC	TRBV7-9	NA	TRBJ1-2	NA
CASSSGTTQQETQYF	TGCGCCAGCAGCTCTGGGACCACCCAACAAGAGACCCAGTACTTC	TRBV5-1	few	TRBJ2-5	NA
CSAREGGILNEQFF	TGCAGTGCTAGAGAGGGGGGGATCCTCAATGAGCAGTTCTTC	TRBV20-1	few	TRBJ2-1	TRBD2
CASSHGQRPSYEQYF	TGTGCCAGCAGCCACGGGCAGCGGCCTTCCTACGAGCAGTACTTC	TRBV3-1	NA	TRBJ2-7	NA
CASTSGLEETQYF	TGTGCCAGCACTTCAGGACTGGAGGAGACCCAGTACTTC	TRBV12-3/TRBV12-4	few	TRBJ2-5	NA
CASSLGGGPNTEAFF	TGTGCCAGCAGCTTAGGGGGGGGCCCGAACACTGAAGCTTTCTTT	TRBV7-9	NA	TRBJ1-1	NA
CASSPWTGAEQYF	TGTGCCAGCAGCCCCTGGACAGGGGCCGAGCAGTACTTC	TRBV3-1	few	TRBJ2-7	TRBD1
CASSYFSGRNEQFF	TGTGCCAGCAGTTACTTTAGCGGGAGGAATGAGCAGTTCTTC	TRBV6-6	few	TRBJ2-1	TRBD2
CASSLLGLAGGPKKTQYF	TGCGCCAGCAGCTTGCTGGGGCTAGCGGGGGGCCCCAAGAAGACCCAGTACTTC	TRBV5-1	few	TRBJ2-5	TRBD2
CASGLVGEGQLNEQFF	TGTGCTAGTGGTTTGGTTGGGGAGGGTCAATTGAATGAGCAGTTCTTC	TRBV12-5	NA	TRBJ2-1	TRBD2
CSSQPNYGYTF	TGCAGCTCGCAGCCTAACTATGGCTACACCTTC	TRBV20-1	NA	TRBJ1-2	NA
CASSQEVTDRGGSYEQYF	TGCGCCAGCAGCCAAGAAGTTACCGACAGGGGAGGTAGCTACGAGCAGTACTTC	TRBV4-3	few	TRBJ2-7	TRBD1
CSVGGAASGGTDIQYF	TGCAGCGTTGGAGGAGCGGCTAGCGGGGGGACGGACATTCAGTACTTC	TRBV29-1	NA	TRBJ2-4	TRBD2
CASSLKAGAVDTIYF	TGTGCCAGCAGTTTAAAGGCAGGGGCGGTGGACACCATATATTTT	TRBV12-3/TRBV12-4	NA	TRBJ1-3	NA
CASSSLLGLLGIQYF	TGTGCCAGCAGCTCCCTACTAGGTTTGTTGGGCATTCAGTACTTC	TRBV7-2	few	TRBJ2-4	NA
CASSVKGSTDTQYF	TGTGCCAGCAGCGTAAAAGGGAGCACAGATACGCAGTATTTT	TRBV9	few	TRBJ2-3	NA
CAMAESTDTQYF	TGTGCCATGGCAGAAAGCACAGATACGCAGTATTTT	TRBV10-3	few	TRBJ2-3	NA
CASSARGRDYGYTF	TGTGCCAGCAGCGCAAGGGGGCGCGACTATGGCTACACCTTC	TRBV7-6	NA	TRBJ1-2	TRBD1
CASSWSGPWDGYTF	TGTGCCAGCAGTTGGTCGGGACCTTGGGATGGCTACACCTTC	TRBV27	few	TRBJ1-2	NA
CATSDSWINEQFF	TGTGCCACCAGTGATTCTTGGATCAATGAGCAGTTCTTC	TRBV24-1	NA	TRBJ2-1	NA
CSATPGGAYEQYF	TGCAGTGCTACGCCCGGGGGGGCCTACGAGCAGTACTTC	TRBV20-1	NA	TRBJ2-7	TRBD2
CASLHGREQETQYF	TGTGCCAGCCTCCACGGGAGGGAACAAGAGACCCAGTACTTC	TRBV5-8	NA	TRBJ2-5	TRBD2
CSVGGQGGNTIYF	TGCAGCGTGGGGGGACAGGGTGGAAACACCATATATTTT	TRBV29-1	NA	TRBJ1-3	TRBD1
CASRGGLGKNIQYF	TGTGCCAGCCGAGGGGGACTAGGTAAAAACATTCAGTACTTC	TRBV2	NA	TRBJ2-4	TRBD2
CASSLRQGGGNTGELFF	TGTGCCAGCAGCTTAAGGCAGGGCGGGGGCAACACCGGGGAGCTGTTTTTT	TRBV11-2	NA	TRBJ2-2	NA
CSVREVRGANVLTF	TGCAGCGTTAGGGAGGTACGTGGGGCCAACGTCCTGACTTTC	TRBV29-1	NA	TRBJ2-6	NA
CASSRAGGMKETQYF	TGTGCCAGCAGCCGGGCGGGGGGGATGAAAGAGACCCAGTACTTC	TRBV11-2	few	TRBJ2-5	TRBD2
CASSDTGTGDEQYF	TGTGCCAGCAGCGACACCGGGACAGGGGACGAGCAGTACTTC	TRBV7-9	NA	TRBJ2-7	TRBD1
CASSYSRGALSDTQYF	TGTGCCAGCAGTTACTCGCGGGGGGCATTGTCAGATACGCAGTATTTT	TRBV6-6	NA	TRBJ2-3	TRBD2